This T cell receptor (delta chain) was sequenced for a study of γδ T cells in repeated Plasmodium falciparum infection. Per germline, CDR1 TSWWSYY and CDR2 QGS. The CDR3 runs 17 residues. Trimming removed 0 bases at V and 0 bases at J, with 14 bases between. Gammadelta T cells were flow-sorted from PBMC into Vgamma9/Vdelta2+ and Vdelta2-negative populations for bulk analysis. This clone was counted ten times or more. Sequencing covered both gamma and delta TCR chains per sample. TCRdb reapplied CATT to the multiplex PCR reads. This table has some 51,000 delta-chain clones, roughly 1.9% appearing once. The source of this sequence is a pool of human donors (malaria-infected and uninfected, not separated). What was sequenced was gamma-delta T cells from blood. The chain recombines TRDV1 with TRDJ1, with a possible D match to TRDD3 (5 bases). This chain's CDR3 is CALGELGPIGDTDKLIF. CDR3 DNA sequence: TGTGCTCTTGGGGAACTAGGGCCTATTGGGGACACCGATAAACTCATCTTT.